Sequencing of this T cell receptor (beta chain) was carried out in a study of blood T cell repertoires in COVID-19. Seattle researchers signed up patients amid active infection and tracked them longitudinally. V lost 0 bases to trimming and J lost 4 bases, with 25 bases between them. CDR1 LGHNA and CDR2 YNFKEQ come from the germline V gene. The CDR3 spans 21 residues. As processed by the authors: Cell counts per sample came from amplifying reference gene primers. Clones were read by immunoSEQ multiplex PCR, and TCRdb kept only the in-frame ones, dropping some. V, J and clone size derive from that table, while D and trimming were established from the DNA sequence. This repertoire shows 250,000 to 400,000 clones, about 90% found once; its top ten account for roughly 2.9%.

The rearrangement joins TRBV4-2 to TRBJ1-6, with a weak D call TRBD1 (6 bases). Sample: peripheral blood. The sequence was obtained from a woman in her 30s with COVID-19, enrolled during active disease. This CDR3 is CASSQDWVPDSRDIYNSPLHF. In DNA, the CDR3 is TGTGCCAGCAGCCAAGATTGGGTTCCGGACAGTAGAGACATATATAATTCACCCCTCCACTTT.